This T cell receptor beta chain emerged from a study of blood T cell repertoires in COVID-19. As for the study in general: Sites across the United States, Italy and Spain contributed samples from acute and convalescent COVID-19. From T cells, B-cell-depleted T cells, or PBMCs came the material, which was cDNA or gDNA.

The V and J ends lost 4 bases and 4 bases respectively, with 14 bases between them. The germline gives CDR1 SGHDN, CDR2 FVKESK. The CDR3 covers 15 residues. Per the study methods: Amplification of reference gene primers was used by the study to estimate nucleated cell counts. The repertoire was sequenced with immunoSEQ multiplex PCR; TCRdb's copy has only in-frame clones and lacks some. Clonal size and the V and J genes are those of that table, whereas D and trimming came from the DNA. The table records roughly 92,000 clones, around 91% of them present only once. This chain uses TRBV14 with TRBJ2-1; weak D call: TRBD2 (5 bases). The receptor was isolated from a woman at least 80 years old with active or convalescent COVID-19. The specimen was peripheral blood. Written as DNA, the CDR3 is TGTGCCAGCAGCCCCGGACGGGAAAAGTACAATGAGCAGTTCTTC. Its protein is CASSPGREKYNEQFF.